This T cell receptor (beta chain) was profiled in a study of blood T cell repertoires in COVID-19. About the research overall: Researchers got acute and convalescent COVID-19 samples from the United States, Italy and Spain.

The study assigned cohorts using participant-reported clinical history. Authors' data handling: Amplification from reference gene primers served as the basis for estimated nucleated cell counts. The protocol was immunoSEQ multiplex PCR, while the TCRdb copy is restricted to in-frame clones and leaves out a portion. V, J and clone size are those of that table, while D and trimming were read from the DNA. Of fewer than 500,000 clones listed, over 75% are singletons. Trimming removed 5 bases from V and 0 bases from J, with 11 bases in between. CDR3 length: 13 residues. Germline lookup yields CDR1 SQVTM and CDR2 ANQGSEA.

Sequencing input: PBMCs or T cells enriched from blood (not recorded which). The chain recombines TRBV29-1 with TRBJ2-7; perhaps TRBD2 as D (6 bases). This TCR was recovered from a man aged 30 to 45 who had recovered from COVID-19. The CDR3 sequence: CSVLDGSSYEQYF. The CDR3 DNA reads TGCAGCGTTCTGGACGGGAGCTCCTACGAGCAGTACTTC.